A selection of T cell receptor beta chains follows, all from one sample in a study of human T cells and chemical hapten exposure. TCRdb re-analysed the RACE reads in MiXCR, keeping a single row per CDR3 protein. This table has some 350,000 distinct CDR3 sequences, around 7% appearing once. Source: whole blood, taken in connection with sensitization to the hapten diphenylcyclopropenone (DPC). The source of these receptors is a young woman with alopecia areata. Some clones in this sample may be carry-over from other donors' samples. Each CDR3 is given with its conserved first and last residue. A D gene is named only where the DNA matches it firmly. Clone size is not always given. Where it is, it says once, few, many or a class for expanded clones.

size,J,length,D,V,DNA,CDR3
few,TRBJ2-7,14,TRBD1,TRBV10-3,TGTGCCATCAGTGAGTCGACAGGGAACTACGAGCAGTACTTC,CAISESTGNYEQYF
few,TRBJ1-5,15,TRBD1,TRBV7-9,TGTGCCAGCAGCAATGACAGGGGTAGCAATCAGCCCCAGCATTTT,CASSNDRGSNQPQHF
many,TRBJ2-3,14,-,TRBV9,TGTGCCAGCAGCGCCCCGACGGGGTCAGATACGCAGTATTTT,CASSAPTGSDTQYF
-,TRBJ1-2,14,-,TRBV3-1,TGTGCCAGCAGCCCCCTTAGACCTAACTATGGCTACACCTTC,CASSPLRPNYGYTF
-,TRBJ2-7,14,-,TRBV7-9,TGTGCCAGCAGCCCGATGGACAGACTCTACGAGCAGTACTTC,CASSPMDRLYEQYF
-,TRBJ1-3,15,-,TRBV2,TGTGCCAGCAGTAGTGACGGGGACTCTGGAAACACCATATATTTT,CASSSDGDSGNTIYF
-,TRBJ2-7,18,TRBD2,TRBV7-6,TGTGCCAGCAGCTTAGAAGGTCCGGGGGAGGGGAGCTCCTACGAGCAGTACTTC,CASSLEGPGEGSSYEQYF
many,TRBJ2-3,12,-,TRBV14,TGTGCCAGCAGCCAAGAGACCTACACGCAGTATTTT,CASSQETYTQYF
few,TRBJ2-2,16,TRBD1,TRBV7-9,TGTGCCAGCAGCTCCCGGGACAGGGGGAACACCGGGGAGCTGTTTTTT,CASSSRDRGNTGELFF
many,TRBJ2-7,12,-,TRBV7-2,TGTGCCAGCAGCTTATCTCCCTTCGAGCAGTACTTC,CASSLSPFEQYF
-,TRBJ2-3,16,TRBD2,TRBV6-5,TGTGCCAGCAGTTACTCGACTAGCGGGGGAAAAGATACGCAGTATTTT,CASSYSTSGGKDTQYF
few,TRBJ1-6,18,TRBD1,TRBV4-1,TGCGCCAGCAGCCAAGATATGCTCCGTGGGACAGTTAGTTCACCCCTCCACTTT,CASSQDMLRGTVSSPLHF
few,TRBJ1-2,14,TRBD1,TRBV4-2,TGTGCCAGCAGCCAAGTGGGACAGGGTGCCGGCTACACCTTC,CASSQVGQGAGYTF
few,TRBJ1-1,14,-,TRBV14,TGTGCCAGCAGCACCACAGACAGGCACACTGAAGCTTTCTTT,CASSTTDRHTEAFF
many,TRBJ2-7,11,-,TRBV10-3,TGTGCCATCGGGGACCAGCTCGAGCAGTACTTC,CAIGDQLEQYF
few,TRBJ2-3,17,TRBD2,TRBV6-1,TGTGCCAGCACGATCCTCAGACTAGCGAGTAGCACAGATACGCAGTATTTT,CASTILRLASSTDTQYF
many,TRBJ2-3,15,-,TRBV6-1,TGTGCCAGCAGTGATTCGGGAACTAGCACAGATACGCAGTATTTT,CASSDSGTSTDTQYF
many,TRBJ2-5,14,-,TRBV5-1,TGCGCCAGCAGCTTTCTTGGACAACAAGAGACCCAGTACTTC,CASSFLGQQETQYF
few,TRBJ1-2,12,-,TRBV2,TGTGCCAGCACCGACAGTAACTATGGCTACACCTTC,CASTDSNYGYTF
many,TRBJ1-2,14,TRBD1,TRBV20-1,TGCAGTGCCTACCCCGGGACAGGGGACTATGGCTACACCTTC,CSAYPGTGDYGYTF
few,TRBJ2-1,15,TRBD1,TRBV6-5,TGTGCCGTCATTCGGAGGGGACAGGGATACAATGAGCAGTTCTTC,CAVIRRGQGYNEQFF
many,TRBJ2-3,14,-,TRBV2,TGTGCCAGTCCCAGAACCGACAGCACAGATACGCAGTATTTT,CASPRTDSTDTQYF
few,TRBJ1-4,15,TRBD1,TRBV9,TGTGCCAGCAGCGACATGACAGGGGGTAATGAAAAACTGTTTTTT,CASSDMTGGNEKLFF
few,TRBJ2-1,19,-,TRBV11-2,TGTGCCAGCAGCTTCCGAAAGCTCGTGAAGAATAGCTCCTACAATGAGCAGTTCTTC,CASSFRKLVKNSSYNEQFF
few,TRBJ2-3,19,TRBD2,TRBV4-2,TGTGCCAGCAGCCAAGATCACTCGGACTGGGCTAGCGGGGCAGATACGCAGTATTTT,CASSQDHSDWASGADTQYF
few,TRBJ1-2,10,-,TRBV20-1,TGCAGTGCGGATACCTATGGCTACACCTTC,CSADTYGYTF
few,TRBJ2-3,15,TRBD2,TRBV12-3/TRBV12-4,TGTGCCACCATTGGGGCCGGGGAGGGGACAGATACGCAGTATTTT,CATIGAGEGTDTQYF
-,TRBJ2-2,12,-,TRBV5-1,TGCGCCAGCAGCTCCGACCTTGTGGAGCTGTTTTTT,CASSSDLVELFF
-,TRBJ2-5,14,-,TRBV24-1,TGTGCCACCAGTGCCAGGGGGGGACGGGAGACCCAGTACTTC,CATSARGGRETQYF
few,TRBJ1-5,15,-,TRBV6-5,TGTGCCAGCAGTTTATTTGCAGGGACGGGCCAGCCCCAGCATTTT,CASSLFAGTGQPQHF
few,TRBJ2-5,14,-,TRBV5-1,TGCGCCAGCAACTTGGGATCGGGGGCAGAGACCCAGTACTTC,CASNLGSGAETQYF
few,TRBJ2-7,13,-,TRBV6-5,TGTGCCAGCAGTTACCGGGTCTCTTACGAGCAGTACTTC,CASSYRVSYEQYF
-,TRBJ2-3,16,TRBD2,TRBV11-2,TGTGCCAGCAGCCTAAGGGGACTAGCGGGAGGTGATACGCAGTATTTT,CASSLRGLAGGDTQYF
few,TRBJ1-2,14,-,TRBV4-3,TGCGCCAGCAGCCAAGGTGGCAGGGGCTATGGCTACACCTTC,CASSQGGRGYGYTF
-,TRBJ1-5,15,TRBD1,TRBV6-5,TGTGCCAGCAGTTACTCGCACAGGGGGAATCAGCCCCAGCATTTT,CASSYSHRGNQPQHF
many,TRBJ2-1,16,-,TRBV2,TGTGCCAGCACCCCAGAACGTAGAACAGATTACAATGAGCAGTTCTTC,CASTPERRTDYNEQFF
few,TRBJ2-4,14,TRBD1,TRBV7-2,TGTGCCAGCACCACAAGGACAGGGGATCCCTTTCAGTACTTC,CASTTRTGDPFQYF